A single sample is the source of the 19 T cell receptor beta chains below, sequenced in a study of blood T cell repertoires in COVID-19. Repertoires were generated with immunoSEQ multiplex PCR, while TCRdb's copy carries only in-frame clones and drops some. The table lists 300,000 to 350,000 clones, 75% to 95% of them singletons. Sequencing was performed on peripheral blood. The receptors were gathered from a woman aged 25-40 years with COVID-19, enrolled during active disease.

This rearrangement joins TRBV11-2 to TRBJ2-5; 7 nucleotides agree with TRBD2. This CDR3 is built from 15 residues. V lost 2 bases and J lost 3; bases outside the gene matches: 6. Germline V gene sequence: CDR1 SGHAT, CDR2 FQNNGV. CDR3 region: CASSLIRGGEETQYF. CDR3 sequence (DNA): TGTGCCAGCAGCTTAATCCGGGGAGGGGAAGAGACCCAGTACTTC.

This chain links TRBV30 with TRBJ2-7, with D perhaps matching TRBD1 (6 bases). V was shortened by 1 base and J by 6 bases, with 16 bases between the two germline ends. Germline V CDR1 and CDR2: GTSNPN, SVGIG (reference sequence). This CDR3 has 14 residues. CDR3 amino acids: CAWSARGWEGEQYF. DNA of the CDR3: TGTGCCTGGAGTGCCAGGGGCTGGGAAGGCGAGCAGTACTTC.

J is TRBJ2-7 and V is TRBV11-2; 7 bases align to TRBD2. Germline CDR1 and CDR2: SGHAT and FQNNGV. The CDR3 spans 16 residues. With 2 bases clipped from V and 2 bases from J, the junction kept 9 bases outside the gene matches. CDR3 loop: CASSLRAPGGPYEQYF. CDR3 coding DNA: TGTGCCAGCAGCTTACGGGCTCCGGGAGGCCCCTACGAGCAGTACTTC. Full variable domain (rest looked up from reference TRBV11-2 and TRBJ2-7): EAGVAQSPRYKIIEKRQSVAFWCNPISGHATLYWYQQILGQGPKLLIQFQNNGVVDDSQLPKDRFSAERLKGVDSTLKIQPAKLEDSAVYLCASSLRAPGGPYEQYFGPGTRLTVT.

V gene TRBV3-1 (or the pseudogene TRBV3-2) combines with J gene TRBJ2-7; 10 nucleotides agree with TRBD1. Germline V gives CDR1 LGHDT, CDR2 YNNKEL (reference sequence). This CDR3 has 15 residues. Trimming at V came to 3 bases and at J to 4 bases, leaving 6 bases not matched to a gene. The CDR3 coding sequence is TGTGCCAGCAGCCATAGACAGGGGGCGCGGTACGAGCAGTACTTC. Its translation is CASSHRQGARYEQYF.

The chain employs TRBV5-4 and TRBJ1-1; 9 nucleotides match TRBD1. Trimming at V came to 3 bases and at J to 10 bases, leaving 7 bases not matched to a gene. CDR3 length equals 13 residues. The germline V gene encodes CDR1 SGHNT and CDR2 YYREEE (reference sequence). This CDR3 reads CASSSADRGLAFF. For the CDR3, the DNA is TGTGCCAGCAGCTCGGCGGACAGGGGACTAGCTTTCTTT.

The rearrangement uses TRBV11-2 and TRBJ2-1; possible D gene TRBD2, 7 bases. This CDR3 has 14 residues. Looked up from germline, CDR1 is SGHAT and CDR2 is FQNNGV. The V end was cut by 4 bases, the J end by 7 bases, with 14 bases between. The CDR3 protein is CASSSGEGLNEQFF. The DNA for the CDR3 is TGTGCCAGCAGCTCAGGGGAGGGCTTAAATGAGCAGTTCTTC. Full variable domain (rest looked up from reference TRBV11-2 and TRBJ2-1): EAGVAQSPRYKIIEKRQSVAFWCNPISGHATLYWYQQILGQGPKLLIQFQNNGVVDDSQLPKDRFSAERLKGVDSTLKIQPAKLEDSAVYLCASSSGEGLNEQFFGPGTRLTVL.

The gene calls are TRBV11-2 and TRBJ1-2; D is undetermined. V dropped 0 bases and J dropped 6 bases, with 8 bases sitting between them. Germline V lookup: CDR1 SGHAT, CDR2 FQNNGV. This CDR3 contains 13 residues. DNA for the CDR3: TGTGCCAGCAGCTTAGACACTAAGGATGGCTACACCTTC. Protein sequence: CASSLDTKDGYTF.

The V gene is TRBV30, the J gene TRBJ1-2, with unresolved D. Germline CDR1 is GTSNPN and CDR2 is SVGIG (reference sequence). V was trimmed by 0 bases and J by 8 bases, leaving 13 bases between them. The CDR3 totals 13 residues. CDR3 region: CAWSVSRRGGYTF. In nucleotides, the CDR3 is TGTGCCTGGAGTGTATCCCGTAGAGGGGGCTACACCTTC.

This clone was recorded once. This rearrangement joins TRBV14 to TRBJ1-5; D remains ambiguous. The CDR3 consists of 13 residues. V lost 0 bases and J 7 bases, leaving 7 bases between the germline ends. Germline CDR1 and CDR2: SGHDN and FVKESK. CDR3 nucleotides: TGTGCCAGCAGCCAAGATATGGGCCAGCCCCAGCATTTT. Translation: CASSQDMGQPQHF.

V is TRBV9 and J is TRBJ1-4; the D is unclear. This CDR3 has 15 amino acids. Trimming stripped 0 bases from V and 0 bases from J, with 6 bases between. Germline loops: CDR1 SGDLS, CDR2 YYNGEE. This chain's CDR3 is CASSVVGATNEKLFF. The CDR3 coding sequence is TGTGCCAGCAGCGTAGTGGGAGCAACTAATGAAAAACTGTTTTTT.

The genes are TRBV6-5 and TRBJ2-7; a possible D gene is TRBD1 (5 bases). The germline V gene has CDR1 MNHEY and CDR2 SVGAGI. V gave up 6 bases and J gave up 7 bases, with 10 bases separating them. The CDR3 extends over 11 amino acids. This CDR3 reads CASSHRLEQYF. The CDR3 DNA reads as TGTGCCAGCAGCCACAGGCTTGAGCAGTACTTC.

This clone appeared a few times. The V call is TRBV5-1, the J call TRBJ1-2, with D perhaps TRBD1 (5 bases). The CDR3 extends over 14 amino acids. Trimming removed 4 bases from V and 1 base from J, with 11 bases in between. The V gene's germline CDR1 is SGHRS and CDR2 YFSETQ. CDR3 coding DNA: TGCGCCAGCAGCACCTCCGGGGGTAACTATGGCTACACCTTC. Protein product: CASSTSGGNYGYTF. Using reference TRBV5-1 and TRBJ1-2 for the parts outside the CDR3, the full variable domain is KAGVTQTPRYLIKTRGQQVTLSCSPISGHRSVSWYQQTPGQGLQFLFEYFSETQRNKGNFPGRFSGRQFSNSRSEMNVSTLELGDSALYLCASSTSGGNYGYTFGSGTRLTVV.

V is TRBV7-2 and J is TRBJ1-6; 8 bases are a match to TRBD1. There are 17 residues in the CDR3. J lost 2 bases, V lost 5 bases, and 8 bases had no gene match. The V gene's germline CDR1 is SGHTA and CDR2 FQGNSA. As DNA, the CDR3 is TGTGCCAGCAGCGTGCAGGGGGCGCCGGCCTATAATTCACCCCTCCACTTT. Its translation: CASSVQGAPAYNSPLHF.

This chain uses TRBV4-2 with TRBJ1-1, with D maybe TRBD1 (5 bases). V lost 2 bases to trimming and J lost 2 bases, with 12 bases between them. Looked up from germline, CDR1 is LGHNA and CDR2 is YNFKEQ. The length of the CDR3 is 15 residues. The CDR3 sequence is CASSQIEGTNTEAFF. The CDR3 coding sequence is TGTGCCAGCAGCCAAATCGAGGGGACTAACACTGAAGCTTTCTTT.

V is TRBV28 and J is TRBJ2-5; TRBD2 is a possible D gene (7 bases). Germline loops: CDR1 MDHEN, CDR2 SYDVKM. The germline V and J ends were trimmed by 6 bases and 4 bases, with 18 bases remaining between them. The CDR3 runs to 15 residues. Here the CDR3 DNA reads TGTGCCAGCAGCCACGCGGCGGGGGCGGGAGAGACCCAGTACTTC. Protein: CASSHAAGAGETQYF.

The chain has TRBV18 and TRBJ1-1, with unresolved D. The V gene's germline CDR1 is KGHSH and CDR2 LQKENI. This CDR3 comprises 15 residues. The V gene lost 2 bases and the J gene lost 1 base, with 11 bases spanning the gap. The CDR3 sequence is CASSPLGLTNTEAFF. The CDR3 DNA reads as TGTGCCAGCTCACCATTAGGACTGACGAACACTGAAGCTTTCTTT. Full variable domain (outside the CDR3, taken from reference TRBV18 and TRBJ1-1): NAGVMQNPRHLVRRRGQEARLRCSPMKGHSHVYWYRQLPEEGLKFMVYLQKENIIDESGMPKERFSAEFPKEGPSILRIQQVVRGDSAAYFCASSPLGLTNTEAFFGQGTRLTVV.

The CDR3 spells CASSLDPVNTIYF. In nucleotides, the CDR3 is TGCGCCAGCAGCTTGGACCCGGTAAACACCATATATTTT. This sequence joins TRBV5-1 and TRBJ1-3; D unclear. With 0 bases removed from V and 6 bases from J, the gap between germline ends came to 7 bases. There are 13 residues in the CDR3. Looked up from germline, CDR1 is SGHRS and CDR2 is YFSETQ.

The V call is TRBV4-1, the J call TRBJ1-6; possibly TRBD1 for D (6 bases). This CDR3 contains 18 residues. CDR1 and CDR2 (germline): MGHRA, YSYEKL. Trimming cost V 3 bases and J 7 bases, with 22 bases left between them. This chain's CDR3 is CASSHGLPGAYQNSPLHF. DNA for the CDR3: TGCGCCAGCAGCCACGGACTTCCAGGGGCCTATCAGAATTCACCCCTCCACTTT.

CDR3 amino acids: CASSQYQGGNEQYF. CDR3 bases: TGTGCCAGCAGCCAGTACCAGGGGGGAAACGAGCAGTACTTC. The chain carries TRBV3-1 (or the pseudogene TRBV3-2) and TRBJ2-7; D may be TRBD1 (7 bases). This CDR3 has 14 amino acids. CDR1 and CDR2 (germline): LGHDT, YNNKEL (reference sequence). The ends were cut back, 3 bases at V and 5 bases at J, with 14 bases in the middle.